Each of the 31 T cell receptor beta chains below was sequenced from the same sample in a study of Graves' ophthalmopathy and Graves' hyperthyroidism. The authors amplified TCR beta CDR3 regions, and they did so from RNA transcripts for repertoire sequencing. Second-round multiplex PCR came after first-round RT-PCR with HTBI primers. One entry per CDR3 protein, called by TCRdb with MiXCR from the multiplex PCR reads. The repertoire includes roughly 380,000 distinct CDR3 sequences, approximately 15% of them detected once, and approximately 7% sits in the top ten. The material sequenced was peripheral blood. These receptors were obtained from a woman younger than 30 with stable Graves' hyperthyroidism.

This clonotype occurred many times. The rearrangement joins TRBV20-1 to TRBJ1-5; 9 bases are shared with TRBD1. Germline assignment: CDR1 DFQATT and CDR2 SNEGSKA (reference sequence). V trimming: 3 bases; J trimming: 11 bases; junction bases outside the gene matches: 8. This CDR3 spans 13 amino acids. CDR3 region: CSARGRDRATQHF. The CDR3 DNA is TGCAGTGCTAGGGGACGGGACAGGGCGACCCAGCATTTT.

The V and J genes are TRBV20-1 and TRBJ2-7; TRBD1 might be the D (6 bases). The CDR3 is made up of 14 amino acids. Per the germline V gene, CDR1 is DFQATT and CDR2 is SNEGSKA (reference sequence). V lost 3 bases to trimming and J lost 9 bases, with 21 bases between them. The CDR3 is CSASPHQTGFGQYF. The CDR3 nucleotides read TGCAGTGCTAGTCCACACCAAACAGGGTTTGGGCAGTACTTC.

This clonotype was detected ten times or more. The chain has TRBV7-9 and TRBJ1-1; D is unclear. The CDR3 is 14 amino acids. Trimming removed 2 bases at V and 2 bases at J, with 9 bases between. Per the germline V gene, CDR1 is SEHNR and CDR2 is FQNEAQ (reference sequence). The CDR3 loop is CASSLNGPNTEAFF. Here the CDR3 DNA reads TGTGCCAGCAGCTTAAACGGGCCAAACACTGAAGCTTTCTTT.

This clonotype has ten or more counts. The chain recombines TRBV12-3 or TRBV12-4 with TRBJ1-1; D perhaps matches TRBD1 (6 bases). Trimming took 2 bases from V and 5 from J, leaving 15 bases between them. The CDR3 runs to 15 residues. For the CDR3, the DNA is TGTGCCAGCAGTTTACTGCCGGGGGCGGATACTGAAGCTTTCTTT. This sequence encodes CASSLLPGADTEAFF.

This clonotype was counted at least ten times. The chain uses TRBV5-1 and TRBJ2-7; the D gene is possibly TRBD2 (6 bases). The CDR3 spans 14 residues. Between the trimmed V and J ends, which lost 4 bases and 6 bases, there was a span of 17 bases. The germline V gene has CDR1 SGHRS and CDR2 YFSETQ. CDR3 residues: CASSGAGTQGEQYF. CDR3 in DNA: TGCGCCAGCAGCGGCGCCGGGACTCAAGGCGAGCAGTACTTC.

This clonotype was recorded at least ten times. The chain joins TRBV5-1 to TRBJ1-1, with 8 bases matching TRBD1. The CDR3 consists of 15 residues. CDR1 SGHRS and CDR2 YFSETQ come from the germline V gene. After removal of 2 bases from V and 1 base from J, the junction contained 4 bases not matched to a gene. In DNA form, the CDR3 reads TGCGCCAGCAGCTTTAAGACAGGGGCGAACACTGAAGCTTTCTTT. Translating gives CASSFKTGANTEAFF.

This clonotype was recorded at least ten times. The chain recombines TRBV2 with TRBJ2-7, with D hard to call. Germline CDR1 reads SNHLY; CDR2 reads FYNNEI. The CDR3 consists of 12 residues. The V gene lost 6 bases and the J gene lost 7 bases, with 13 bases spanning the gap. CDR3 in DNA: TGTGCCAGCAGGGGTCGGAACTGGGAGCAGTACTTC. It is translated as CASRGRNWEQYF.

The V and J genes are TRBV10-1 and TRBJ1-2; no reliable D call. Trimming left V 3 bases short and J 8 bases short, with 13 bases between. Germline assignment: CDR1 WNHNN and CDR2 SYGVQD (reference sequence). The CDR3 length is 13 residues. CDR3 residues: CASSDAGMEGYTF. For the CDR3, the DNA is TGCGCCAGCAGTGACGCGGGGATGGAGGGCTACACCTTC.

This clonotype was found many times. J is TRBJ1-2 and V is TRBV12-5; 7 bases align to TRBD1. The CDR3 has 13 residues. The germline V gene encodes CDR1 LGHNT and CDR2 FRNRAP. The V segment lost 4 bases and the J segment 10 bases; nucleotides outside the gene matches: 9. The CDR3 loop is CASGSRDSGIYTF. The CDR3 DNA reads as TGTGCTAGTGGTTCGAGGGACAGTGGGATCTACACCTTC.

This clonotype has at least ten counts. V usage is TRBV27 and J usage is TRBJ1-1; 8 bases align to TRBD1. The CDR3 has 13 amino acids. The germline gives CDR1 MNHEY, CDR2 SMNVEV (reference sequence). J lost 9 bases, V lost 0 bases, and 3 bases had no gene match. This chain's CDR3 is CASSLSAGGQAFF. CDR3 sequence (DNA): TGTGCCAGCAGTTTATCGGCAGGGGGCCAAGCTTTCTTT.

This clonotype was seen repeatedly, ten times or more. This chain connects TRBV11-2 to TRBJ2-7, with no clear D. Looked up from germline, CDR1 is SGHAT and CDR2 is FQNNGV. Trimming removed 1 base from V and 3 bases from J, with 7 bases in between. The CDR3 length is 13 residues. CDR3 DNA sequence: TGTGCCAGCAGCTTAGTGCCGCTCTACGAGCAGTACTTC. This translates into CASSLVPLYEQYF.

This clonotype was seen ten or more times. This CDR3 is CASSYRGLNTGELFF. The CDR3 DNA is TGTGCCAGCAGCTACAGGGGCCTAAACACCGGGGAGCTGTTTTTT. The chain has TRBV6-5 and TRBJ2-2; 7 nucleotides agree with TRBD1. Germline-derived CDR1 and CDR2 are MNHEY and SVGAGI. V was pared by 6 bases and J by 2 bases, with 6 bases of the junction left unmatched. The CDR3 sequence is 15 residues long.

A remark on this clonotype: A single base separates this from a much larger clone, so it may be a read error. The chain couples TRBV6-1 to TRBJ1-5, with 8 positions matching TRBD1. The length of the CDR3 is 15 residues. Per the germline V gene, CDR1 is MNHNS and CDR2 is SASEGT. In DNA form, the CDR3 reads TGTGCCAGCAGTCCTCACAGGGGGTTGAATCAGCCCCCGCATTTT. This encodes CASSPHRGLNQPPHF.

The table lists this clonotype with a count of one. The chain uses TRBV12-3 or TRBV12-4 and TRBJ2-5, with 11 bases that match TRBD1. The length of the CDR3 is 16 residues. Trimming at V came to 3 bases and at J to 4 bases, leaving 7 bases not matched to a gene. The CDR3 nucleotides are TGTGCCAGCAGTTTGACCGGGACAGGGGGACGAGAGACCCAGTACTTC. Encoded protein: CASSLTGTGGRETQYF.

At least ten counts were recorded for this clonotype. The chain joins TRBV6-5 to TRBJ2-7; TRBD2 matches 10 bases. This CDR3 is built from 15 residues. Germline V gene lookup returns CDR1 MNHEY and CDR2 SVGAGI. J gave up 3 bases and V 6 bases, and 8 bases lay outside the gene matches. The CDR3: CASRLAGGYVYEQYF. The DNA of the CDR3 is TGTGCCAGCAGGTTAGCGGGGGGATACGTCTACGAGCAGTACTTC.

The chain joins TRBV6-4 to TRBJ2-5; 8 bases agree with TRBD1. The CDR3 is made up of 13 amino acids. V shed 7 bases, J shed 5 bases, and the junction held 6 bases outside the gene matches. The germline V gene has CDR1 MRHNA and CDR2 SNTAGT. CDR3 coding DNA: TGTGCCAGCACCGGACAGGGATGGGAGACCCAGTACTTC. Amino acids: CASTGQGWETQYF.

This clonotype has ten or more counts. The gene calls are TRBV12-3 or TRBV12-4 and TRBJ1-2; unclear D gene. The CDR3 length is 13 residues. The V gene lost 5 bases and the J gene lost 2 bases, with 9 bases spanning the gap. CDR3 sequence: CASSRPLNYGYTF. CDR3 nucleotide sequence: TGTGCCAGCAGTAGACCGCTCAACTATGGCTACACCTTC.

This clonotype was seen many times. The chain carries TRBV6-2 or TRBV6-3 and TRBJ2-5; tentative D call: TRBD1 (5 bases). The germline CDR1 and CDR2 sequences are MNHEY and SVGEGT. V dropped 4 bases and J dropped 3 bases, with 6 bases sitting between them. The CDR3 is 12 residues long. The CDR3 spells CASSSTEETQYF. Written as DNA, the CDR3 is TGTGCCAGCAGTTCGACAGAAGAGACCCAGTACTTC.

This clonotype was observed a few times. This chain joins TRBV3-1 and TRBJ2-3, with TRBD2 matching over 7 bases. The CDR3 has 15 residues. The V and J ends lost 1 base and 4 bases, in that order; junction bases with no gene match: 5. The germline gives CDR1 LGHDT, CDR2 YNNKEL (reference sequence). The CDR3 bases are TGTGCCAGCAGCCAAGCGGGGGGTGCGGCAGATACGCAGTATTTT. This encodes CASSQAGGAADTQYF.

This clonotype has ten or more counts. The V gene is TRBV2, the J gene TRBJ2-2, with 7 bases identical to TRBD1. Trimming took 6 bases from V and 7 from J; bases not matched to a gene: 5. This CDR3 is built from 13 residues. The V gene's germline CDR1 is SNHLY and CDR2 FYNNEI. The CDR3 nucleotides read TGTGCCAGCAGCCAACAGGGGTACGGGGAGCTGTTTTTT. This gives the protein CASSQQGYGELFF.

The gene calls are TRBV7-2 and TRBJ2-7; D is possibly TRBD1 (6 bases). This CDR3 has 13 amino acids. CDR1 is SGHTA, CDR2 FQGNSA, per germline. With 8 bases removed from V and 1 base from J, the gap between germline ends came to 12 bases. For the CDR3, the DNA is TGTGCCAGCGCACCAACAGGGTCCTACGAGCAGTACTTC. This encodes CASAPTGSYEQYF. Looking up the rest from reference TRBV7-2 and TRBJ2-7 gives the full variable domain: GAGVSQSPSNKVTEKGKDVELRCDPISGHTALYWYRQSLGQGLEFLIYFQGNSAPDKSGLPSDRFSAERTGGSVSTLTIQRTQQEDSAVYLCASAPTGSYEQYFGPGTRLTVT.

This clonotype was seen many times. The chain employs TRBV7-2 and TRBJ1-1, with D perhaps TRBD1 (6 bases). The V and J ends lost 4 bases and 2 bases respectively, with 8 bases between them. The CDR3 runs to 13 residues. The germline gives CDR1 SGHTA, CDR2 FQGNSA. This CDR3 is CASSSGTNTEAFF. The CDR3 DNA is TGTGCCAGCAGCTCCGGGACAAACACTGAAGCTTTCTTT.

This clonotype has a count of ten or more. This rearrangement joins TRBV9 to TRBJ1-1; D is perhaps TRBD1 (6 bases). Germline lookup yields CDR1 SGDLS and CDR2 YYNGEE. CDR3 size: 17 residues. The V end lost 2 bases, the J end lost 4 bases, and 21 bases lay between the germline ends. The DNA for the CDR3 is TGTGCCAGCAGCGTCAACAGGGTCAGTAAAGATAGCACTGAAGCTTTCTTT. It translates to CASSVNRVSKDSTEAFF.

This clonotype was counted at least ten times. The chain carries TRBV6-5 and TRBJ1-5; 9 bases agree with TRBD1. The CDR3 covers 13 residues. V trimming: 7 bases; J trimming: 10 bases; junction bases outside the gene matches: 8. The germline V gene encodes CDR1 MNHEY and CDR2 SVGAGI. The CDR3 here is CASNNRGPGPQHF. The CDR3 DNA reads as TGTGCCAGCAATAACAGGGGGCCAGGCCCCCAGCATTTT.

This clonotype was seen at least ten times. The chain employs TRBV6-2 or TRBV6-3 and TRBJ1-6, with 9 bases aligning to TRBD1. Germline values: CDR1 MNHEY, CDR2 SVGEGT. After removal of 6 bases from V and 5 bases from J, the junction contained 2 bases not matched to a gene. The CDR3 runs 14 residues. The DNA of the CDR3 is TGTGCCAGCAGGGGACAGGGAGATAATTCACCCCTCCACTTT. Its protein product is CASRGQGDNSPLHF.

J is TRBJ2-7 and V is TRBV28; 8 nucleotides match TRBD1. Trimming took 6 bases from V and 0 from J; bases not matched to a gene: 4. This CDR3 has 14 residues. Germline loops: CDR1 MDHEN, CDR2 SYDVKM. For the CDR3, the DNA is TGTGCCAGCAGGAGGACAGGGAACTCCTACGAGCAGTACTTC. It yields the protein CASRRTGNSYEQYF.

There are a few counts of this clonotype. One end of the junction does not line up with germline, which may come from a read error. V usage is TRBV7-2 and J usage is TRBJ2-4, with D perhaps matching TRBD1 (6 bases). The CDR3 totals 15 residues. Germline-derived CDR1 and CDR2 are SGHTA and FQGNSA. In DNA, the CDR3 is TGTGCCAGCAGCTGGACAGTTGGGGCCAAAAACATTAAGTACTTC. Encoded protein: CASSWTVGAKNIKYF.

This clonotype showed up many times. CDR3 nucleotide sequence: TGTGCCAGCAGAAAACAGGGTCCCACCGGGGAGCTGTTTTTT. Amino acids: CASRKQGPTGELFF. The gene calls are TRBV6-7 and TRBJ2-2; D perhaps matches TRBD1 (6 bases). TRBV6-7 is annotated as an ORF whose role is uncertain. The length of the CDR3 is 14 residues. V was shortened by 6 bases and J by 4 bases, with 12 bases between the two germline ends.

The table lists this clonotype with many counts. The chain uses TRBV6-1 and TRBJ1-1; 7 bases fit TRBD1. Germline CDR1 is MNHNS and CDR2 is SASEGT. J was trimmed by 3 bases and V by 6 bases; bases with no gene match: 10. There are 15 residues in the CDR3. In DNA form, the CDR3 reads TGTGCCAGCAGAACGAACAGGGGAGAGGACACTGAAGCTTTCTTT. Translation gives CASRTNRGEDTEAFF.

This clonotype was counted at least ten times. CDR3 protein: CASSPRTGGFYGYTF. DNA of the CDR3: TGTGCCAGCAGCCCTCGGACAGGGGGCTTCTATGGCTACACCTTC. This chain links TRBV12-3 or TRBV12-4 with TRBJ1-2; 11 positions agree with TRBD1. The CDR3 totals 15 residues. The V segment lost 6 bases and the J segment 4 bases; nucleotides outside the gene matches: 7.

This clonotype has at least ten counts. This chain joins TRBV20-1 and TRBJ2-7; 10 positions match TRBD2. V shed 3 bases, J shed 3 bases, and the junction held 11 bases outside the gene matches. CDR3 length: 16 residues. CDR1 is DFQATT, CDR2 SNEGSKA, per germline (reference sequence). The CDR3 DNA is TGCAGTGCTAGTAGGGTAGCGGGGGGTCTCTACTACGAGCAGTACTTC. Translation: CSASRVAGGLYYEQYF.